The 8 T cell receptor beta chains listed next were all sequenced from one sample in a study of T cells in women clearing cervical HPV infection. Profiled with immunoSEQ multiplex PCR; TCRdb holds only in-frame clones, not every one. The sample totals 30,000 to 40,000 clones. Input material: blood buffy coat. These receptor sequences come from a woman aged 18 to 75 with a cervical HPV16 infection that either progressed to CIN3+ or cleared (not recorded which).

Comments on this clone: The read stops 3 residues short of the end of the CDR3; the missing end is completed from the germline J gene. This chain links TRBV20-1 with TRBJ1-2; no reliable D call. V was trimmed by 3 bases and J by 4 bases, leaving 9 bases between them. Germline V gene lookup returns CDR1 DFQATT and CDR2 SNEGSKA (reference sequence). The length of the CDR3 is 12 residues. CDR3 sequence: CSASQPGYGYTF. The part of the CDR3 DNA that was read is TGCAGTGCTAGTCAGCCAGGCTATGGC.

Points on this clone: Read sequence stops 3 residues before the CDR3 end, and the germline J gene provides the missing end. Other DNA sequences of this sample code for an identical CDR3. The rearrangement uses TRBV19 and TRBJ1-3; 9 positions agree with TRBD1. Germline CDR1 LNHDA, CDR2 SQIVND (reference sequence). V shed 7 bases, J shed 3 bases, and the junction held 4 bases outside the gene matches. The CDR3 spans 14 residues. CDR3 DNA (partial): TGTGCCAGTACGGACAGGGGTGGTGGAAACACC. As protein: CASTDRGGGNT. The entire CDR3 sequence reads CASTDRGGGNTIYF.

Regarding this clone: The read gets to within 3 residues of the CDR3 end, and the germline J gene fills in the rest. This chain joins TRBV2 and TRBJ2-2, with TRBD1 matching 9 bases. The CDR3 contains 14 residues. The germline V gene has CDR1 SNHLY and CDR2 FYNNEI. The sequenced part of the CDR3 DNA is TGTGCCAGCGACAGGGGGGGATCTAATGAAAAG. As protein: CASDRGGSNEK. The entire CDR3 reads CASDRGGSNEKLFF.

A remark on this clone: The read halts 3 residues ahead of the CDR3 end, with the missing end drawn from the germline J gene. The chain carries TRBV9 and TRBJ1-4; D is uncertain. This CDR3 comprises 14 residues. The V end lost 0 bases, the J end lost 7 bases, and 10 bases lay between the germline ends. Germline values: CDR1 SGDLS, CDR2 YYNGEE. CDR3 sequence: CASSVDSLGEKLFF. Incomplete CDR3 DNA: TGTGCCAGCAGCGTAGACAGTTTAGGTGAAAAA.

Comments on this clone: The sequenced fragment ends 3 residues before the CDR3 boundary, so the rest is inferred from the germline J gene. V is TRBV2 and J is TRBJ2-3; 10 nucleotides line up with TRBD2. The CDR3 contains 17 residues. Germline CDR1 reads SNHLY; CDR2 reads FYNNEI. The CDR3 bases that were read are TGTGCCAGCAGGGCTAGCGGGAGACTGGGATATGGTGGGACG. Its protein product is CASRASGRLGYGGT. The entire CDR3 reads CASRASGRLGYGGTQYF.

Comments on this clone: The read terminates 3 residues before the CDR3 end, so the remaining end is supplied by the germline J gene. The chain recombines TRBV30 with TRBJ1-6; D is uncertain. The V end was cut by 3 bases, the J end by 6 bases, with 9 bases between. Germline V gene data show CDR1 as GTSNPN and CDR2 as SVGIG (reference sequence). The CDR3 loop spans 13 amino acids. The DNA read from the CDR3 is TGTGCCTGGAGACGTGCAGTTAATTCACCC. Residues: CAWRRAVNSP. The full CDR3 protein reads CAWRRAVNSPLHF.

The sequenced part of the CDR3 DNA is TGTGCCACCGAGGGGTTGAGCTCTGGAAACACC. Translated: CATEGLSSGNT. The complete CDR3 sequence is CATEGLSSGNTIYF. The V and J genes are TRBV2 and TRBJ1-3; D possibly corresponds to TRBD1 (5 bases). The read ends 3 residues before the CDR3 terminus; that terminus is restored from the germline J gene. The CDR3 covers 14 residues. Trimming pared 10 bases from V and 0 bases from J, leaving 13 bases between. The germline gives CDR1 SNHLY, CDR2 FYNNEI. The variable domain in full, with the rest retrieved from reference TRBV2 and TRBJ1-3, is EPEVTQTPSHQVTQMGQEVILRCVPISNHLYFYWYRQILGQKVEFLVSFYNNEISEKSEIFDDQFSVERPDGSNFTLKIRSTKLEDSAMYFCATEGLSSGNTIYFGEGSWLTVV.

Comment on this clone: The read terminates 3 residues ahead of where the CDR3 ends, so the germline J gene completes it. The rearrangement uses TRBV5-6 and TRBJ2-3; 9 bases match TRBD1. Per germline, CDR1 SGHDT and CDR2 YYEEEE. The CDR3 length is 14 residues. CDR3 bases read: TGTGCCAGCAGCAATGACAGGGGGAATCAGCCG. This sequence encodes CASSNDRGNQP. The whole CDR3 sequence reads CASSNDRGNQPQYF.